This entry lists 18 T cell receptor beta chains sequenced from one sample in a study of blood T cell repertoires in COVID-19. The data were produced by immunoSEQ multiplex PCR, yet TCRdb's version contains in-frame clones alone and is incomplete. The sample yields fewer than 350,000 clones, roughly nine tenths seen once. The sample consisted of peripheral blood. These receptors were obtained from a woman aged 30 to 39 with COVID-19, enrolled during active disease.

V and J are TRBV19 and TRBJ1-5; 8 bases match TRBD1. J gave up 4 bases and V 7 bases, and 12 bases lay outside the gene matches. The CDR3 totals 16 residues. Per the germline V gene, CDR1 is LNHDA and CDR2 is SQIVND (reference sequence). Here the CDR3 reads CASTTPQGVTNQPQHF. The DNA of the CDR3 is TGTGCCAGTACGACCCCACAGGGGGTGACGAATCAGCCCCAGCATTTT.

V gene TRBV7-6 combines with J gene TRBJ1-5, with 8 bases that match TRBD1. The CDR3 has 14 amino acids. Germline V gene lookup returns CDR1 SGHVS and CDR2 FNYEAQ. Trimming at V came to 5 bases and at J to 4 bases, leaving 4 bases not matched to a gene. The CDR3 region is CASSPRQGNQPQHF. The CDR3, as DNA: TGTGCCAGCAGCCCGCGACAGGGGAATCAGCCCCAGCATTTT.

The V gene is TRBV29-1, the J gene TRBJ2-1, with D possibly being TRBD1 (6 bases). Germline CDR1 and CDR2: SQVTM and ANQGSEA. The CDR3 spans 13 residues. Deletions cut 8 bases from V and 3 bases from J, with 14 bases between. CDR3 in DNA: TGCAGCCACAAATCGGACAGCTACAATGAGCAGTTCTTC. Its protein is CSHKSDSYNEQFF.

DNA of the CDR3: TGTGCCAGCATGTCTCAGGGAAGGGGTGAAAAACTGTTTTTT. It translates to CASMSQGRGEKLFF. This chain connects TRBV6-6 to TRBJ1-4, with a possible D match to TRBD1 (5 bases). The V and J ends lost 7 bases and 7 bases respectively, with 16 bases between them. The germline gives CDR1 MNHNY, CDR2 SVGAGI (reference sequence). CDR3 length equals 14 residues.

This chain's CDR3 is CASSQRAVQGKAYF. CDR3 nucleotides: TGTGCCAGCAGCCAACGTGCTGTGCAGGGGAAGGCGTATTTT. The chain carries TRBV3-1 (or the pseudogene TRBV3-2) and TRBJ2-3, with D possibly matching TRBD1 (6 bases). V dropped 2 bases and J dropped 14 bases, with 20 bases sitting between them. CDR3 length: 14 amino acids. Germline V gives CDR1 LGHDT, CDR2 YNNKEL (reference sequence).

This clone has a handful of counts. This sequence joins TRBV2 and TRBJ2-1, with TRBD1 matching 7 bases. J gave up 2 bases and V 5 bases, and 12 bases lay outside the gene matches. Germline CDR1 is SNHLY and CDR2 is FYNNEI. There are 17 residues in the CDR3. This CDR3 reads CASSNTGADFAYNEQFF. CDR3 coding DNA: TGTGCCAGCAGTAATACAGGGGCCGATTTCGCCTACAATGAGCAGTTCTTC.

This chain connects TRBV5-1 to TRBJ1-1; D may be TRBD1 (6 bases). Trimming took 2 bases from V and 3 from J, leaving 11 bases between them. Germline loops: CDR1 SGHRS, CDR2 YFSETQ. The CDR3 has 14 residues. The CDR3 DNA follows: TGCGCCAGCAGCTTAGGGGCAGGGGACACTGAAGCTTTCTTT. Amino acids: CASSLGAGDTEAFF. The full variable domain, in which reference TRBV5-1 and TRBJ1-1 provide the parts outside the CDR3, is KAGVTQTPRYLIKTRGQQVTLSCSPISGHRSVSWYQQTPGQGLQFLFEYFSETQRNKGNFPGRFSGRQFSNSRSEMNVSTLELGDSALYLCASSLGAGDTEAFFGQGTRLTVV.

This clone has just one count. Additional DNA sequences in this sample encode the identical CDR3. V and J are TRBV27 and TRBJ1-5; D is uncertain. The CDR3 has 14 residues. V lost 3 bases to trimming and J lost 2 bases, with 8 bases between them. Germline V gene data show CDR1 as MNHEY and CDR2 as SMNVEV (reference sequence). In DNA, the CDR3 is TGTGCCAGCAGTTTGAGAGGCGGCAATCAGCCCCAGCATTTT. Amino acid sequence: CASSLRGGNQPQHF.

DNA of the CDR3: TGCGCCAGCAGTGAGTTTAGCAATGAGCAGTTCTTC. The encoded protein is CASSEFSNEQFF. This sequence joins TRBV10-1 and TRBJ2-1; D is unresolved. This CDR3 region has 12 residues. Trimming shortened V by 1 base and J by 6 bases, and 4 bases separated the two germline ends. The germline V gene has CDR1 WNHNN and CDR2 SYGVQD (reference sequence).

The chain links TRBV4-1 to TRBJ2-7, with TRBD1 matching 7 bases. After removal of 5 bases from V and 3 bases from J, the junction contained 4 bases not matched to a gene. The length of the CDR3 is 13 residues. Germline CDR1 MGHRA, CDR2 YSYEKL. In DNA form, the CDR3 reads TGCGCCAGCAGCGGACAGGTTAACTACGAGCAGTACTTC. Translation: CASSGQVNYEQYF.

The chain couples TRBV4-1 to TRBJ1-2; D is possibly TRBD1 (6 bases). The CDR3 spans 14 residues. The V end lost 0 bases, the J end lost 7 bases, and 12 bases lay between the germline ends. From germline, CDR1 is MGHRA and CDR2 YSYEKL. In DNA, the CDR3 is TGCGCCAGCAGCCAAGAAGGCACAGGGACTGGCTACACCTTC. Translating it yields CASSQEGTGTGYTF.

J is TRBJ2-1 and V is TRBV4-1, with D uncertain. The CDR3 has 15 residues. Germline values: CDR1 MGHRA, CDR2 YSYEKL. Trimming took off 0 bases at V and 5 bases at J, with 11 bases between the two ends. The CDR3 loop is CASSQEELSDNEQFF. The CDR3, as DNA: TGCGCCAGCAGCCAAGAAGAACTATCGGACAATGAGCAGTTCTTC.

This sequence joins TRBV4-1 and TRBJ2-7; D is perhaps TRBD2 (5 bases). Looked up from germline, CDR1 is MGHRA and CDR2 is YSYEKL. Trimming cost V 3 bases and J 0 bases, with 12 bases left between them. This CDR3 is 15 amino acids long. The CDR3 bases are TGCGCCAGCAGCCACTACGAGCGGAACTCCTACGAGCAGTACTTC. Protein product: CASSHYERNSYEQYF.

For the CDR3, the DNA is TGCGCCAGCAGCGCGAATACCTACGAGCAGTACTTC. Protein product: CASSANTYEQYF. The chain has TRBV5-1 and TRBJ2-7, with D unclear. Germline-derived CDR1 and CDR2 are SGHRS and YFSETQ. V lost 4 bases, J lost 2 bases, and 7 bases lay in between. The CDR3 covers 12 residues.

The chain is built from TRBV7-8 and TRBJ2-1; TRBD2 matches 9 bases. The CDR3 totals 15 residues. From germline, CDR1 is SGHVS and CDR2 FQNEAQ. V was clipped by 1 base and J by 9 bases; unmatched bases: 7. The chain's CDR3 is CASSLGGGGAGEQFF. Written as DNA, the CDR3 is TGTGCCAGCAGCTTAGGCGGCGGGGGGGCCGGTGAGCAGTTCTTC.

The chain combines TRBV19 with TRBJ1-5; D remains unclear. The CDR3 has 15 amino acids. Germline V gene lookup returns CDR1 LNHDA and CDR2 SQIVND (reference sequence). Trimming took off 7 bases at V and 2 bases at J, with 15 bases between the two ends. In DNA, the CDR3 is TGTGCCAGTAAAGAGAGTCTCTATCGCAATCAGCCCCAGCATTTT. It specifies CASKESLYRNQPQHF.

This clone was recorded once. The chain has TRBV28 and TRBJ2-7, with D possibly being TRBD2 (6 bases). This CDR3 has 14 residues. V lost 6 bases and J 8 bases, leaving 20 bases between the germline ends. Per the germline V gene, CDR1 is MDHEN and CDR2 is SYDVKM. The CDR3 here is CASRTTGTLKQQYF. The CDR3 bases are TGTGCCAGCAGAACCACCGGGACTCTAAAACAGCAGTACTTC.

V usage is TRBV3-1 (or the pseudogene TRBV3-2) and J usage is TRBJ2-1; 15 bases agree with TRBD2. J was trimmed by 8 bases and V by 1 base; bases with no gene match: 6. There are 17 residues in the CDR3. Germline CDR1 is LGHDT and CDR2 is YNNKEL (reference sequence). The CDR3 nucleotides read TGTGCCAGCAGCCAAGCCGGGACTAGCGGGGGGAGGGATGAGCAGTTCTTC. It codes for CASSQAGTSGGRDEQFF.